Below are 12 T cell receptor beta chains sequenced from a single sample in a study of human T cells and chemical hapten exposure. A single record per CDR3 protein comes from TCRdb applying MiXCR to the RACE reads. Of tens of thousands of distinct CDR3 sequences in the sample, roughly 8% were seen once. Time point meaning: healthy volunteer bleed at 2 weeks. It was unfractionated whole blood from which total RNA was extracted. Sequencing input: whole blood. These receptors all stem from a female donor in good health. Some clones in this sample may be carry-over from other donors' samples.

V and J are TRBV19 and TRBJ2-5, with D perhaps matching TRBD1 (6 bases). The V gene's germline CDR1 is LNHDA and CDR2 SQIVND (reference sequence). Trimming removed 0 bases at V and 4 bases at J, with 12 bases between. The CDR3 length is 15 residues. The CDR3 DNA reads TGTGCCAGTAGTATAGAAGGGGGAAGAGGAGAGACCCAGTACTTC. This sequence encodes CASSIEGGRGETQYF. The variable domain in full, with the rest retrieved from reference TRBV19 and TRBJ2-5, is DGGITQSPKYLFRKEGQNVTLSCEQNLNHDAMYWYRQDPGQGLRLIYYSQIVNDFQKGDIAEGYSVSREKKESFPLTVTSAQKNPTAFYLCASSIEGGRGETQYFGPGTRLLVL.

The rearrangement links TRBV28 to TRBJ2-6, with D perhaps TRBD1 (5 bases). V was trimmed by 3 bases and J by 4 bases, leaving 10 bases between them. The V gene's germline CDR1 is MDHEN and CDR2 SYDVKM. The CDR3 is 15 residues long. CDR3 nucleotide sequence: TGTGCCAGCAGTTTCGGCAGGGCCGGGGCCAACGTCCTGACTTTC. Translation: CASSFGRAGANVLTF.

Many counts were recorded for this clonotype. J is TRBJ2-7 and V is TRBV2, with 7 bases lining up with TRBD1. Germline CDR1 and CDR2: SNHLY and FYNNEI. This CDR3 comprises 14 residues. The ends lost 7 bases at V and 2 bases at J; junction bases unmatched: 8. CDR3 coding DNA: TGTGCCAGCACCGAGGGGCAGGGGGCCTACGAGCAGTACTTC. Encoded protein: CASTEGQGAYEQYF.

This clonotype appeared many times. The V gene is TRBV2, the J gene TRBJ1-2, with 7 bases lining up with TRBD1. The CDR3 consists of 14 residues. Trimming took 6 bases from V and 5 from J; bases not matched to a gene: 9. The germline CDR1 and CDR2 sequences are SNHLY and FYNNEI. CDR3 amino acids: CASSESQGRYGYTF. Here the CDR3 DNA reads TGTGCCAGCAGCGAATCACAGGGGAGGTATGGCTACACCTTC.

This clonotype was picked up many times. The CDR3 nucleotides read TGCAGTGCTAGAGATGGGTCCACAGATACGCAGTATTTT. This sequence encodes CSARDGSTDTQYF. The chain recombines TRBV20-1 with TRBJ2-3; D unresolved. The CDR3 contains 13 residues. Looked up from germline, CDR1 is DFQATT and CDR2 is SNEGSKA (reference sequence). With 0 bases removed from V and 2 bases from J, the gap between germline ends came to 6 bases.

The CDR3 spells CASSQDYRDGYTF. CDR3 nucleotides: TGTGCCAGCAGCCAAGATTACAGGGACGGCTACACCTTC. The V gene is TRBV4-2, the J gene TRBJ1-2; the D gene is possibly TRBD1 (6 bases). The CDR3 contains 13 residues. Per the germline V gene, CDR1 is LGHNA and CDR2 is YNFKEQ. Deletions cut 0 bases from V and 8 bases from J, with 10 bases between.

The chain couples TRBV5-6 to TRBJ2-7; no definite D call. The germline V gene encodes CDR1 SGHDT and CDR2 YYEEEE. This CDR3 has 14 amino acids. Deletions cut 2 bases from V and 2 bases from J, with 11 bases between. The CDR3 nucleotides are TGTGCCAGCAGCTTAATTACGGGCCCCTACGAGCAGTACTTC. Translating it yields CASSLITGPYEQYF.

This clonotype was observed many times. This chain connects TRBV5-1 to TRBJ1-1; no firm D call. CDR3 length: 14 residues. Germline-derived CDR1 and CDR2 are SGHRS and YFSETQ. V dropped 2 bases and J dropped 4 bases, with 12 bases sitting between them. The CDR3 loop reads CASSFSGLGTEAFF. The CDR3 nucleotides read TGCGCCAGCAGCTTTTCGGGGTTGGGCACTGAAGCTTTCTTT.

This clonotype was counted only a few times. This chain links TRBV11-2 with TRBJ2-6; 7 bases are shared with TRBD1. The CDR3 runs to 18 residues. Losses at the gene ends were 4 bases for V and 0 bases for J; bases not matched to a gene: 9. Germline CDR1 and CDR2: SGHAT and FQNNGV. In DNA form, the CDR3 reads TGTGCCAGCAGCTCCTACAGGGGACCGAGCTCTGGGGCCAACGTCCTGACTTTC. This translates into CASSSYRGPSSGANVLTF. The full variable domain, rest sourced from reference TRBV11-2 and TRBJ2-6, is EAGVAQSPRYKIIEKRQSVAFWCNPISGHATLYWYQQILGQGPKLLIQFQNNGVVDDSQLPKDRFSAERLKGVDSTLKIQPAKLEDSAVYLCASSSYRGPSSGANVLTFGAGSRLTVL.

The chain is built from TRBV5-5 and TRBJ1-4; 7 nucleotides align to TRBD1. J was trimmed by 0 bases and V by 4 bases; bases with no gene match: 9. Germline V gene data show CDR1 as SGHKS and CDR2 as YYEKEE (reference sequence). The CDR3 covers 17 residues. CDR3 region: CASSPRPGQSTNEKLFF. CDR3 nucleotides: TGTGCCAGCAGCCCAAGACCGGGACAGTCAACTAATGAAAAACTGTTTTTT.

In nucleotides, the CDR3 is TGCAGCGTTGTTGGACAGGTTCAAGAGACCCAGTACTTC. Protein: CSVVGQVQETQYF. The chain combines TRBV29-1 with TRBJ2-5, with 7 bases identical to TRBD1. The CDR3 loop spans 13 amino acids. V dropped 4 bases and J dropped 2; count of bases not matched to a gene: 4. In germline, CDR1 is SQVTM, CDR2 ANQGSEA.

This chain links TRBV6-1 with TRBJ1-2, with a weak D call TRBD1 (5 bases). Germline CDR1 MNHNS, CDR2 SASEGT. The length of the CDR3 is 16 residues. V was shortened by 3 bases and J by 4 bases, with 18 bases between the two germline ends. This chain's CDR3 is CASSEGRMGQSYGYTF. The CDR3, as DNA: TGTGCCAGCAGTGAGGGCCGGATGGGGCAGAGCTATGGCTACACCTTC.